This TCR beta chain was obtained from a study of monozygotic twins with inflammatory bowel disease. TCRdb re-called the 5' RACE reads, yielding one record per CDR3 amino acid sequence without DNA. The sample holds some 300,000 distinct CDR3 sequences. CDR1 MNHNS and CDR2 SASEGT come from the germline V gene. CDR3 length: 14 amino acids. This TCR came from a human donor with ulcerative colitis or Crohn's disease, or a healthy co-twin of an affected twin (not recorded which). V and J are TRBV6-1 and TRBJ2-6. The sequenced sample was blood. The CDR3 here is CASTQGPGANVLTF.